These T cell receptor beta chains were read from a single sample in a study. Via MiXCR, TCRdb re-called the 5' RACE reads, giving one row per CDR3 protein. This sample yields about 10,000 distinct CDR3 sequences, of which around 49% are seen a single time; under 15% belongs to the top ten. The sequencing input was tumor-infiltrating naive CD4+ T cells sorted from the breast tumor. The receptors here all came from a female donor with breast cancer. Both conserved end residues are part of each CDR3. Each record gives: clone size, J gene, D gene, V gene, CDR3 protein, CDR3 DNA. A D gene is named only where the DNA matches it firmly. Not every row has a clone size; where given, it reads once, few, many or a size class.

. | TRBJ2-3 | TRBD2 | TRBV10-3 | CAIRSTSGNADTQYF | TGTGCCATCAGGTCGACTAGCGGGAACGCAGATACGCAGTATTTT
few | TRBJ2-1 | TRBD2 | TRBV12-3/TRBV12-4 | CASSLFSGSGSYNEQFF | TGTGCCAGCAGTTTGTTCTCCGGGAGCGGGAGTTACAATGAGCAGTTCTTC
. | TRBJ1-2 | TRBD1 | TRBV20-1 | CSARVPSGQGASYGYTF | TGCAGTGCTAGAGTCCCGTCGGGACAGGGGGCGAGCTATGGCTACACCTTC
. | TRBJ2-3 | . | TRBV29-1 | CSVELDTDTQYF | TGCAGCGTTGAACTTGACACAGATACGCAGTATTTT
. | TRBJ2-2 | . | TRBV9 | CASSVHRGTGELFF | TGTGCCAGCAGCGTCCACCGGGGCACCGGGGAGCTGTTTTTT
few | TRBJ2-3 | TRBD2 | TRBV7-8 | CASSQNLREGLKGDTQYF | TGTGCCAGCAGCCAAAACCTACGGGAGGGCCTAAAGGGGGATACGCAGTATTTT
once | TRBJ1-1 | . | TRBV5-1 | CASSLIDSTEAFF | TGCGCCAGCAGCTTGATTGATTCCACTGAAGCTTTCTTT
once | TRBJ1-4 | . | TRBV4-3 | CASSQGLGRGEEKLFF | TGCGCCAGCAGCCAAGGTCTTGGCAGGGGAGAGGAAAAACTGTTTTTT
. | TRBJ1-2 | . | TRBV29-1 | CSEGTGNGYTF | TGCAGCGAGGGCACAGGGAATGGCTACACCTTC
. | TRBJ1-2 | . | TRBV7-2 | CASSLVGSTNYGYTF | TGTGCCAGCAGCTTAGTTGGGTCGACCAACTATGGCTACACCTTC
. | TRBJ1-1 | . | TRBV7-2 | CASTTGGSDTEAFF | TGTGCCAGCACCACGGGGGGGAGTGACACTGAAGCTTTCTTT
medium-sized | TRBJ2-1 | . | TRBV20-1 | CSVSVPNEQFF | TGCAGTGTATCAGTCCCCAATGAGCAGTTCTTC
. | TRBJ1-5 | . | TRBV9 | CASSVSGAQHF | TGTGCCAGCAGCGTATCGGGGGCCCAGCATTTT
few | TRBJ1-1 | . | TRBV5-1 | CASSLDGLMNTEAFF | TGCGCCAGCAGCTTGGACGGCCTAATGAACACTGAAGCTTTCTTT
. | TRBJ1-2 | . | TRBV25-1 | CASSAATGGYGYTF | TGTGCCAGCAGTGCGGCCACTGGAGGCTATGGCTACACCTTC
. | TRBJ2-3 | . | TRBV7-2 | CASSSYTDTQYF | TGTGCCAGCAGCTCATACACAGATACGCAGTATTTT
. | TRBJ2-7 | . | TRBV10-3 | CAISDYVGRTYEQYF | TGTGCCATCAGTGATTATGTTGGGAGAACCTACGAGCAGTACTTC
few | TRBJ2-1 | . | TRBV20-1 | CSVSQDPRGDEQFF | TGCAGTGTTTCCCAGGACCCACGCGGCGATGAGCAGTTCTTC
. | TRBJ1-2 | . | TRBV9 | CASSVEGGGYTF | TGTGCCAGCAGCGTAGAGGGTGGTGGCTACACCTTC
. | TRBJ2-7 | TRBD1 | TRBV29-1 | CSVEDLRDRIYEQYF | TGCAGCGTTGAAGATCTCCGGGACAGGATCTACGAGCAGTACTTC
. | TRBJ1-6 | . | TRBV6-5 | CASSRPQFQGSNSPLHF | TGTGCCAGCAGCCGCCCACAGTTTCAGGGGAGTAATTCACCCCTCCACTTT
few | TRBJ2-1 | . | TRBV5-1 | CASSLLSGAGYNEQFF | TGCGCCAGCAGCTTGCTGTCGGGGGCTGGCTACAATGAGCAGTTCTTC
. | TRBJ1-2 | . | TRBV2 | CASSPLRYSYTF | TGTGCCAGCAGCCCGCTTCGATACAGCTACACCTTC
few | TRBJ2-5 | . | TRBV30 | CAWIGARQETQYF | TGTGCCTGGATTGGGGCGAGACAAGAGACCCAGTACTTC
. | TRBJ1-4 | . | TRBV4-2 | CASSQDFEPLRRKLFF | TGTGCCAGCAGCCAAGATTTTGAGCCCCTCCGCCGAAAACTGTTTTTT
few | TRBJ1-3 | . | TRBV7-2 | CASSLLQGSGNTIYF | TGTGCCAGCAGCTTACTGCAGGGAAGTGGAAACACCATATATTTT
. | TRBJ2-1 | . | TRBV20-1 | CSASPLTNEQFF | TGCAGTGCTAGTCCCCTTACCAATGAGCAGTTCTTC
. | TRBJ2-3 | . | TRBV2 | CASSEAQGLVTDTQYF | TGTGCCAGCAGTGAAGCGCAGGGTTTGGTCACAGATACGCAGTATTTT
. | TRBJ2-7 | . | TRBV6-2/TRBV6-3 | CAVAMAYEQYF | TGTGCCGTTGCGATGGCCTACGAGCAGTACTTC
. | TRBJ2-3 | . | TRBV12-3/TRBV12-4 | CASFGEGSDTQYF | TGTGCCAGCTTCGGAGAGGGGTCAGATACGCAGTATTTT
few | TRBJ2-3 | TRBD2 | TRBV10-3 | CAIRGLATDTQYF | TGTGCCATCAGGGGACTAGCGACAGATACGCAGTATTTT
. | TRBJ2-1 | TRBD2 | TRBV24-1 | CATSDGGTSSYNEQFF | TGTGCCACCAGTGATGGGGGGACTAGCAGCTACAATGAGCAGTTCTTC
few | TRBJ2-1 | TRBD2 | TRBV7-8 | CASSNRAGGSYNEQFF | TGTGCCAGCAGCAACCGAGCGGGAGGGTCCTACAATGAGCAGTTCTTC
. | TRBJ2-3 | . | TRBV6-2/TRBV6-3 | CASSPDQLEDTQYF | TGTGCCAGCAGTCCGGACCAGTTAGAGGATACGCAGTATTTT
few | TRBJ1-5 | TRBD1 | TRBV12-3/TRBV12-4 | CASSSGQGRQPQHF | TGTGCCAGCAGTTCAGGACAGGGGAGACAGCCCCAGCATTTT
medium-sized | TRBJ2-1 | . | TRBV28 | CASSETGTGDEQFF | TGTGCCAGCAGTGAGACGGGGACGGGCGATGAGCAGTTCTTC
. | TRBJ2-1 | TRBD1 | TRBV5-1 | CASSLGRTGSEQFF | TGCGCCAGCAGCTTGGGGAGGACAGGGTCTGAGCAGTTCTTC
. | TRBJ1-1 | TRBD1 | TRBV5-1 | CASSPGTGTLGAFF | TGCGCCAGCAGCCCCGGGACAGGAACCCTAGGAGCTTTCTTT
few | TRBJ2-6 | . | TRBV5-5 | CASSLVGGWTGANVLTF | TGTGCCAGCAGCTTGGTGGGGGGCTGGACTGGGGCCAACGTCCTGACTTTC
few | TRBJ1-5 | . | TRBV12-3/TRBV12-4 | CASSFKGPGFRQPQHF | TGTGCCAGCAGTTTTAAGGGTCCAGGGTTTCGGCAGCCCCAGCATTTT
. | TRBJ1-1 | . | TRBV5-6 | CASSPTLNTEAFF | TGTGCCAGCAGCCCCACTCTGAACACTGAAGCTTTCTTT
. | TRBJ2-1 | . | TRBV4-3 | CASSQEAGVEQFF | TGCGCCAGCAGCCAAGAGGCAGGCGTCGAGCAGTTCTTC
once | TRBJ1-1 | TRBD1 | TRBV20-1 | CSAANRGGTEAFF | TGCAGTGCGGCGAACAGGGGTGGGACTGAAGCTTTCTTT
few | TRBJ1-3 | . | TRBV12-3/TRBV12-4 | CASRMEESGNTIYF | TGTGCCAGCAGGATGGAGGAGTCTGGAAACACCATATATTTT
. | TRBJ2-6 | . | TRBV6-1 | CASSEPRSGANVPTF | TGTGCCAGCAGCGAACCCCGGTCTGGGGCCAACGTCCCGACTTTC
medium-sized | TRBJ2-1 | TRBD2 | TRBV20-1 | CSASPGGNSYNEQFF | TGCAGTGCTAGTCCGGGAGGCAACTCCTACAATGAGCAGTTCTTC
. | TRBJ2-1 | TRBD2 | TRBV4-1 | CASKREGPYNEQFF | TGCGCCAGCAAGCGGGAGGGTCCCTACAATGAGCAGTTCTTC
. | TRBJ2-7 | . | TRBV6-6 | CASRGERAGYEQYF | TGTGCCAGCAGGGGGGAGAGGGCAGGCTACGAGCAGTACTTC
. | TRBJ1-1 | . | TRBV12-3/TRBV12-4 | CATGAWAGAFF | TGTGCCACAGGGGCTTGGGCTGGAGCTTTCTTT